The clone carrying this T cell receptor beta chain appeared a few times. This entry belongs to a study of response to subunit inactivated influenza vaccine. Germline CDR1 SGHRS, CDR2 YFSETQ. V was shortened by 4 bases and J by 0 bases, with 17 bases between the two germline ends. The CDR3 spans 16 residues. Via MiXCR, TCRdb re-called the RT-PCR reads, giving one row per CDR3 protein. The sample includes some 550,000 distinct CDR3 sequences, roughly 25% of them seen just once. The same data also went into a second study, on T cells expressing NK-cell markers. That work adds: Synthesis of TCR beta cDNA relied on 5'RACE template switching carrying UMIs. Expanded NKG2C+ T cell clones had unclear HCMV specificity.

The chain joins TRBV5-1 to TRBJ2-7, with D tentatively TRBD1 (6 bases). The sequence was obtained from a man in his forties or fifties who received an inactivated influenza vaccine. This material consisted of CD4+ T cells sorted from PBMCs, taken about 12 days after vaccination. The chain's CDR3 is CASSEEVGTSSYEQYF. For the CDR3, the DNA is TGCGCCAGCAGCGAGGAGGTCGGGACAAGCTCCTACGAGCAGTACTTC.